This T cell receptor beta chain emerged from a study of control samples from healthy donors and cancer patients. The germline V gene encodes CDR1 GTSNPN and CDR2 SVGIG (reference sequence). Trimming cost V 4 bases and J 2 bases, with 11 bases left between them. The CDR3 is made up of 13 amino acids. Sequencing was performed with immunoSEQ multiplex PCR; in TCRdb, only in-frame clones are kept and a portion is missing. This sample has approximately 80,000 clones, with roughly 91% found just once. This sequence was found in a man in his thirties or forties in good health. The chain carries TRBV30 and TRBJ1-2; weak D call: TRBD1 (6 bases). Sequencing was done on a sample of blood. CDR3 in amino acids: CAWTRGQNYGYTF. The CDR3 nucleotides are TGTGCCTGGACGAGGGGACAAAACTATGGCTACACCTTC.